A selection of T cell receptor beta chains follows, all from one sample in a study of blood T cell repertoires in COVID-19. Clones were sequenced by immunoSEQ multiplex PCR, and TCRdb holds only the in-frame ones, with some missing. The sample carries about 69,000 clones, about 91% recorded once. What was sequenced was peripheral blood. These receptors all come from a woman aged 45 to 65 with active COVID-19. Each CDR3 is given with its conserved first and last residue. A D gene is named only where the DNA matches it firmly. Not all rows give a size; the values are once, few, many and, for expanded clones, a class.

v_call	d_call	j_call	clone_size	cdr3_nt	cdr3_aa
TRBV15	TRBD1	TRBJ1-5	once	TGTGCCACCAGCAGATATACGGACAGGAGGGAACAGCCCCAGCATTTT	CATSRYTDRREQPQHF
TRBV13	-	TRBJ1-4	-	TGTGCCAGCAGCTTAGGACAGGGACGTGAAAAACTGTTTTTT	CASSLGQGREKLFF
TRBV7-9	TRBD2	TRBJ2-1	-	TGTGCCAGCAGCTTAGGACTAGCGGGGGGAGTTTACAATGAGCAGTTCTTC	CASSLGLAGGVYNEQFF
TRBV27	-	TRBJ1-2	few	TGTGCCAGCAGTTTAGTCTCTAGCGGGGGTGGCTACACCTTC	CASSLVSSGGGYTF
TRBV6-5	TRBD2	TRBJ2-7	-	TGTGCCAGCAGAGCTACTGGACTAGCCTACGAGCAGTACTTC	CASRATGLAYEQYF
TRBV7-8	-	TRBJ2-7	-	TGTGCCAGCAGCTTAGAGGGGATCTACGAGCAGTACTTC	CASSLEGIYEQYF
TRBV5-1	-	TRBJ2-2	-	TGCGCCAGCAAAGGAGACAGTCGCCTTTCCGGGGAGCTGTTTTTT	CASKGDSRLSGELFF
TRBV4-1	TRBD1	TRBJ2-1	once	TGCGCCAGCAGCCAGTCCGAGACAGGGTCATACAATGAGCAGTTCTTC	CASSQSETGSYNEQFF
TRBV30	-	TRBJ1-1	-	TGTGCCTGGAGTGTCGGGCGTCGGGAGACTGAAGCTTTCTTT	CAWSVGRRETEAFF
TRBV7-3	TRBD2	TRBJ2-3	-	TGTGCCAGCGCCTCGGGGGGGAGAACAGGCACAGATACGCAGTATTTT	CASASGGRTGTDTQYF
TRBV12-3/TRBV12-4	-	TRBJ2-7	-	TGTGCCAGCAGCTCTTTCTACGAGCAGTACTTC	CASSSFYEQYF
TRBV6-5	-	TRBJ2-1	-	TGTGCCAGCAGAAACAGTGACTCCTACAATGAGCAGTTCTTC	CASRNSDSYNEQFF
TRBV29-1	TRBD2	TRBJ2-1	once	TGCAGCGTTGAAGAACTAGCGGGAGCCTACAATGAGCAGTTCTTC	CSVEELAGAYNEQFF
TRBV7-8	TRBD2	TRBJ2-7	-	TGTGCCAGCAGCTTCTTGCTACCGACTAGCGGAACCTACGAGCAGTACTTC	CASSFLLPTSGTYEQYF
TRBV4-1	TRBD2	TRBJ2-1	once	TGCGCCAGCAGCAAGCTAAATGGACTAGCGGGAGGATTTGAGCAGTTCTTC	CASSKLNGLAGGFEQFF
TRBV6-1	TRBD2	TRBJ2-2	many	TGTGCCAGCAGTGGAGCGGGAGGGCCTTCCGGGGAGCTGTTTTTT	CASSGAGGPSGELFF
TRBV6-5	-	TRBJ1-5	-	TGTGCCAGCAGTTTCGACAGAAATCAGCCCCAGCATTTT	CASSFDRNQPQHF
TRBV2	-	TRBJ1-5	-	TGTGCCAGCAGTGAAGTCCCGGGAAATTATCAGCCCCAGCATTTT	CASSEVPGNYQPQHF
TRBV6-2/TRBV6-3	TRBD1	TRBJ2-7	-	TGTGCCAGCAGTTACGGGGGACAGGGAAAGAATCAGCAGTACTTC	CASSYGGQGKNQQYF
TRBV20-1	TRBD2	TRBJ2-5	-	TGCAGTGCTAGTCGTCCTAGCGGGAGGGCCAGAGAGACCCAGTACTTC	CSASRPSGRARETQYF
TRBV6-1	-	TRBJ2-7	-	TGTGCCAGCAGTGAAGGGTACGGGAGCGAGCAGTACTTC	CASSEGYGSEQYF
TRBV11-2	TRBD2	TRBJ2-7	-	TGTGCCAGCAGCTTCGGGCTAGCGGGAACCTACGAGCAGTACTTC	CASSFGLAGTYEQYF
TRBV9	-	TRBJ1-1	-	TGTGCCAGCAGCCTTGCCCAGGACACCCTGAACACTGAAGCTTTCTTT	CASSLAQDTLNTEAFF
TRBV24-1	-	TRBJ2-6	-	TGTGCCACCAGTGATTCTCCCGGGAGTTCCTCTGGGGCCAACGTCCTGACTTTC	CATSDSPGSSSGANVLTF
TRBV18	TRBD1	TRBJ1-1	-	TGTGCCAGCTCGCTGGGACAGGGAATATCTGAAGCTTTCTTT	CASSLGQGISEAFF
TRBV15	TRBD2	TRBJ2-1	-	TGTGCCACCAGCAAGTGGCCTAGCGGGAGTAGCTACAATGAGCAGTTCTTC	CATSKWPSGSSYNEQFF
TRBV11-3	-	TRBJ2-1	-	TGTGCCAGCAGCTTAGCAGCGAGGAATGAGCAGTTCTTC	CASSLAARNEQFF
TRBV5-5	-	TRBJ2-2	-	TGTGCCAGCTGGCCCCCGAACACCGGGGAGCTGTTTTTT	CASWPPNTGELFF
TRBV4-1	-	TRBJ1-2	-	TGCGCCAGCAGCCAGCCAGGGGATAGCGGCTACACCTTC	CASSQPGDSGYTF
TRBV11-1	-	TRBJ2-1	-	TGTGCCAGCAGATGGAACAGGGATGAGCAGTTCTTC	CASRWNRDEQFF
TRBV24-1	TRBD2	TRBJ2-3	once	TGTGCCACCAGCCCCGGGACTAGCGGGAGGGCCCGGAAAGATACGCAGTATTTT	CATSPGTSGRARKDTQYF
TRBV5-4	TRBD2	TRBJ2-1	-	TGTGCCAGCAGCTTGGCCAGAGCGGGGACGTACAATGAGCAGTTCTTC	CASSLARAGTYNEQFF
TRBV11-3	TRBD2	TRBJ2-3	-	TGTGCCAGCAGCTTTGGGTACAGTGGACTAGGCACAGATACGCAGTATTTT	CASSFGYSGLGTDTQYF
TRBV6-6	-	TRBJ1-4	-	TGTGCCAGCAGTTACATCCAGGGGCGAACTAATGAAAAACTGTTTTTT	CASSYIQGRTNEKLFF
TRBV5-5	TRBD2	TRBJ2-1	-	TGTGCCAGCAGCATATGGAGCGGGATAAGGTCCTACAATGAGCAGTTCTTC	CASSIWSGIRSYNEQFF
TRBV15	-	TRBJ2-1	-	TGTGCCACCAGCAGAGATGTCGACAATGAGCAGTTCTTC	CATSRDVDNEQFF
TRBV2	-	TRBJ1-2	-	TGTGCCAGCAGTGGTTCCGGGGAATTTGGTGGCTACACCTTC	CASSGSGEFGGYTF
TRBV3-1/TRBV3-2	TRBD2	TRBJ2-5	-	TGTGCCAGCACCCTGACTAGCGGGGCCCAAGAGACCCAGTACTTC	CASTLTSGAQETQYF
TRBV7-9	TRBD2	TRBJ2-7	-	TGTGCCAGCAGCTTTACAAGACCCGGGACTAGCAAAGGATCCTACGAGCAGTACTTC	CASSFTRPGTSKGSYEQYF
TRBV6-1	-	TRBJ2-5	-	TGTGCCAGCAGTGAATGGCAGGGGCGGGAGACCCAGTACTTC	CASSEWQGRETQYF
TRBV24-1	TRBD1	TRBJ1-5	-	TGTGCCACCAGTGCCCCAGACAGGGAAGAAGGGCAGCCCCAGCATTTT	CATSAPDREEGQPQHF
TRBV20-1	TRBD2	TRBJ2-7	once	TGCAGTGCTAGTACCGGGACTAGTGCCTACGAGCAGTACTTC	CSASTGTSAYEQYF